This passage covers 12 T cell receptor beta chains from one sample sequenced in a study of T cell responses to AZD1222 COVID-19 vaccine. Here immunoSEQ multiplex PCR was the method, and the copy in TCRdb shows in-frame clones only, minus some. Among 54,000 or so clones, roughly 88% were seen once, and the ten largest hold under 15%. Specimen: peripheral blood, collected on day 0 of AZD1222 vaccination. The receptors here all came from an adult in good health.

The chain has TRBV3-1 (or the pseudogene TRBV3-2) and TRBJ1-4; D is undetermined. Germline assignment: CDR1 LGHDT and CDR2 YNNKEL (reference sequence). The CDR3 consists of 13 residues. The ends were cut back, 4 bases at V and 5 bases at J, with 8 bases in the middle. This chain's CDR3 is CASSPGFNEKLFF. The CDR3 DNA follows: TGTGCCAGCAGCCCCGGCTTCAATGAAAAACTGTTTTTT.

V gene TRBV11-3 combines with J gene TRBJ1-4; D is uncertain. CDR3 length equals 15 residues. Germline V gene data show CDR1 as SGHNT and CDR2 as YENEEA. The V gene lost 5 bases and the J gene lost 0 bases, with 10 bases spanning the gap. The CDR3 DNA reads TGTGCCAGCAGCCCGCGGGCCACAACTAATGAAAAACTGTTTTTT. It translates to CASSPRATTNEKLFF.

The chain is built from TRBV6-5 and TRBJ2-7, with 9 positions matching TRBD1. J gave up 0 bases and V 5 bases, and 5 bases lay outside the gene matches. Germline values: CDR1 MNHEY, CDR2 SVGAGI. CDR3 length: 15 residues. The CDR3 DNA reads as TGTGCCAGCAGTCCCGGGACAGGGAGCTCCTACGAGCAGTACTTC. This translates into CASSPGTGSSYEQYF.

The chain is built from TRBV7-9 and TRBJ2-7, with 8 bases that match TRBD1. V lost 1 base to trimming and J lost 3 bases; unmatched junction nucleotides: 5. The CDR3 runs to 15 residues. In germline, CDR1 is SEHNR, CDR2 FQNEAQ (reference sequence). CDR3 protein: CASSLGTGNVYEQYF. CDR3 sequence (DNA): TGTGCCAGCAGCTTAGGGACAGGGAATGTCTACGAGCAGTACTTC.

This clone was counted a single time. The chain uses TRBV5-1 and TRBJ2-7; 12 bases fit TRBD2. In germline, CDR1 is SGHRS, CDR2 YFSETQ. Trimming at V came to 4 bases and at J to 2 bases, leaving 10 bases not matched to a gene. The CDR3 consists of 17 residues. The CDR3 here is CASSETSGRFSAYEQYF. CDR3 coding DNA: TGCGCCAGCAGCGAGACTAGCGGGAGATTTAGCGCCTACGAGCAGTACTTC.

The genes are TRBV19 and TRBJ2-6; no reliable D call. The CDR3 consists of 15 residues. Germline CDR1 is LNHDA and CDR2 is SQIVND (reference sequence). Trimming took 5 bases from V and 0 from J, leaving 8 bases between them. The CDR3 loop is CASSESRSGANVLTF. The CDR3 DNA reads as TGTGCCAGTAGTGAGTCACGCTCTGGGGCCAACGTCCTGACTTTC.

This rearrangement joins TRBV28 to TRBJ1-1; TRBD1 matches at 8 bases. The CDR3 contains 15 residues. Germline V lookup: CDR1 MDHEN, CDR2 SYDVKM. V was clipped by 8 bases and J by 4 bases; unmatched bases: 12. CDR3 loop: CASRGQGAGSTEAFF. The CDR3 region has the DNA TGTGCCAGCCGCGGACAGGGAGCGGGAAGCACTGAAGCTTTCTTT.

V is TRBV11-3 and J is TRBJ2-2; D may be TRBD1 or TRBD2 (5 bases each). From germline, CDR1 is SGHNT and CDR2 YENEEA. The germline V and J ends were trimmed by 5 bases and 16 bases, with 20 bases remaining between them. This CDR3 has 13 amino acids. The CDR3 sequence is CASSPPSAEGQFF. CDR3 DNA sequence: TGTGCCAGCAGCCCGCCGTCGGCCGAGGGGCAGTTTTTT. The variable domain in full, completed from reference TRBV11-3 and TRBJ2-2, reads EAGVVQSPRYKIIEKKQPVAFWCNPISGHNTLYWYLQNLGQGPELLIRYENEEAVDDSQLPKDRFSAERLKGVDSTLKIQPAELGDSAVYLCASSPPSAEGQFFGEGSRLTVL.

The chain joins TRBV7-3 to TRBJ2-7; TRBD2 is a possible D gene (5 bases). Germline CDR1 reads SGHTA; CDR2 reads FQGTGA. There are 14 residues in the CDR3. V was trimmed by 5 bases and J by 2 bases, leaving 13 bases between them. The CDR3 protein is CASSPTGDTYEQYF. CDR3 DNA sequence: TGTGCCAGCAGCCCCACCGGGGATACCTACGAGCAGTACTTC.

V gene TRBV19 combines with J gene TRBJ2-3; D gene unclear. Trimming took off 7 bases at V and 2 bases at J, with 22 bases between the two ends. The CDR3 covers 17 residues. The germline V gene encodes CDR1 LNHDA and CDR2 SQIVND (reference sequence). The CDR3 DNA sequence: TGTGCCAGTACAGGAAGCTTCTCGGGCGCCATCACAGATACGCAGTATTTT. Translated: CASTGSFSGAITDTQYF.

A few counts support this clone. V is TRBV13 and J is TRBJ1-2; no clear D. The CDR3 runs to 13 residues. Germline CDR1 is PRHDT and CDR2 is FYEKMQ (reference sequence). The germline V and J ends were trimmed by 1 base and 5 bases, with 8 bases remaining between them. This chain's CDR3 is CASSLVQTYGYTF. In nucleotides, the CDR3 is TGTGCCAGCAGCTTAGTTCAGACATATGGCTACACCTTC.

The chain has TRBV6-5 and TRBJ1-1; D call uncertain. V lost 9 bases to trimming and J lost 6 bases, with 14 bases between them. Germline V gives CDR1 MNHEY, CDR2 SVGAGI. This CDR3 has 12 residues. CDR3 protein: CASYSPIAEAFF. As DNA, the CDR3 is TGTGCCAGTTATAGTCCAATCGCTGAAGCTTTCTTT.